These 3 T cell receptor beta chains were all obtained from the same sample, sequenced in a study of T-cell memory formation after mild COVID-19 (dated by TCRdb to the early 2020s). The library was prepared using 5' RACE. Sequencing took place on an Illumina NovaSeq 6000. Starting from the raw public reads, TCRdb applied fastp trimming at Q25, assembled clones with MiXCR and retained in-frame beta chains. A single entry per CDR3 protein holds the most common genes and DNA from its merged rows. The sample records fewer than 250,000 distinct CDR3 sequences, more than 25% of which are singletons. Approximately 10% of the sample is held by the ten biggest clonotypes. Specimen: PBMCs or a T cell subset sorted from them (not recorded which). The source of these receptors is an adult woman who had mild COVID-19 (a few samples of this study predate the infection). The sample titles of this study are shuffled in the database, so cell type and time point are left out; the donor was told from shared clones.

The DNA of the CDR3 is TGTGCCAGCAGCCGAACGGGGGGACCGCTAAAGGCCCAGTACTTC. Protein sequence: CASSRTGGPLKAQYF. V usage is TRBV3-1 and J usage is TRBJ2-5; 7 nucleotides line up with TRBD2. V gave up 4 bases and J gave up 9 bases; unmatched junction bases: 14. The CDR3 contains 15 residues. Germline V lookup: CDR1 LGHDT, CDR2 YNNKEL (reference sequence).

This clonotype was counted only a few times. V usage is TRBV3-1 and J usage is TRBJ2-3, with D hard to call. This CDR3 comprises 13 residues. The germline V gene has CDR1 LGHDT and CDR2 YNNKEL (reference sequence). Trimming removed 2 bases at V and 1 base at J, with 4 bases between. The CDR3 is CASSQRGTDTQYF. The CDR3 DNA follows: TGTGCCAGCAGCCAACGAGGCACAGATACGCAGTATTTT.

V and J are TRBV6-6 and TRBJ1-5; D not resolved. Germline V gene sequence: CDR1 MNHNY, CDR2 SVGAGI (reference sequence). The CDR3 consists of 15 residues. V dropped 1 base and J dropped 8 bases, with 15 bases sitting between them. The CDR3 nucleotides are TGTGCCAGCAGTTACTTTCGGGCCGAAAGGGAGCCCCAGCATTTT. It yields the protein CASSYFRAEREPQHF.